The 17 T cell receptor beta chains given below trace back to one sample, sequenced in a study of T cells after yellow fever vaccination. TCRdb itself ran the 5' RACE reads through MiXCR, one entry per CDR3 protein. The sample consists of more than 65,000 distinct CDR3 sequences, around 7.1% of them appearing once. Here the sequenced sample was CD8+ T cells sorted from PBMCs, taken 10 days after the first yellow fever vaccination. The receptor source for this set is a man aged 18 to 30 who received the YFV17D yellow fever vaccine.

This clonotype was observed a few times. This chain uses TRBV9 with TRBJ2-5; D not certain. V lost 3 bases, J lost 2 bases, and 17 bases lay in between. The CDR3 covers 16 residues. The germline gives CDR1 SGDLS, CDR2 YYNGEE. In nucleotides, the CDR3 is TGTGCCAGCAGCGCCGCAGTGTCTAACAGACAAGAGACCCAGTACTTC. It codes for CASSAAVSNRQETQYF.

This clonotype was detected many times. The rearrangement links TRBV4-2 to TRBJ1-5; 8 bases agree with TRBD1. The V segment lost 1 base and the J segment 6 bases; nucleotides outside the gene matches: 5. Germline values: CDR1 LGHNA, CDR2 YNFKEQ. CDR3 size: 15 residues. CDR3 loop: CASSQAGGHGQPQHF. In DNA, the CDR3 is TGTGCCAGCAGCCAAGCAGGGGGCCACGGTCAGCCCCAGCATTTT.

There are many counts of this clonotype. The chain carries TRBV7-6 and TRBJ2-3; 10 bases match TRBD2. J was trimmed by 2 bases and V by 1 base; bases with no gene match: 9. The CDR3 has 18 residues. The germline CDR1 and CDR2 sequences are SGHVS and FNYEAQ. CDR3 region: CASSLGPLSGGLTDTQYF. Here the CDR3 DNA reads TGTGCCAGCAGCTTAGGACCTCTTAGCGGGGGGCTCACAGATACGCAGTATTTT.

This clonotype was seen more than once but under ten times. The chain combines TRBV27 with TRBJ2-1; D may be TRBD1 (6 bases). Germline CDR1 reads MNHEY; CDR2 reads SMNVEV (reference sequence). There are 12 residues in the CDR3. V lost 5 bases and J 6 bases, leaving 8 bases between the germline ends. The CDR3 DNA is TGTGCCAGCAGTGGACAGTCCAATGAGCAGTTCTTC. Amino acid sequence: CASSGQSNEQFF.

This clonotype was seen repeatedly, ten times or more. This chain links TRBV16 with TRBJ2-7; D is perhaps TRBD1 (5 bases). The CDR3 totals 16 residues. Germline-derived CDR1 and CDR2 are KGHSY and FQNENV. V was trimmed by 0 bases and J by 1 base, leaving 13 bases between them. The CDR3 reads CASSQSVQGSSYEQYV. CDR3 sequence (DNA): TGTGCCAGCAGCCAATCGGTCCAGGGCTCGTCCTACGAGCAGTACGTC.

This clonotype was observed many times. CDR3 protein: CASSVSSRSGELFF. The CDR3 DNA follows: TGCGCCAGCAGTGTAAGCTCGCGGTCCGGGGAGCTGTTTTTT. This chain connects TRBV10-2 to TRBJ2-2; D not resolved. The CDR3 covers 14 residues. Germline V gives CDR1 WSHSY, CDR2 SAAADI. V was shortened by 4 bases and J by 6 bases, with 12 bases between the two germline ends.

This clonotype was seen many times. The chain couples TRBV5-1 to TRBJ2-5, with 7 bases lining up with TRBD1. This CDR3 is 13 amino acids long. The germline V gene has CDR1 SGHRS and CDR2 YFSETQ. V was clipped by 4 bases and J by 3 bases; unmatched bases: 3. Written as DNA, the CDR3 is TGCGCCAGCAGCACCGGACAGGAAGAGACCCAGTACTTC. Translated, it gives CASSTGQEETQYF.

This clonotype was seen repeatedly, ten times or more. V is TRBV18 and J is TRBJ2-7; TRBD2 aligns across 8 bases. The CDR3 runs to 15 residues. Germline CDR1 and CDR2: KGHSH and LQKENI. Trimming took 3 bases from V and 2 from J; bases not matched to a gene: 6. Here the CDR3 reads CASSPTGGTTYEQYF. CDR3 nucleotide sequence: TGTGCCAGCTCACCCACGGGGGGGACGACCTACGAGCAGTACTTC.

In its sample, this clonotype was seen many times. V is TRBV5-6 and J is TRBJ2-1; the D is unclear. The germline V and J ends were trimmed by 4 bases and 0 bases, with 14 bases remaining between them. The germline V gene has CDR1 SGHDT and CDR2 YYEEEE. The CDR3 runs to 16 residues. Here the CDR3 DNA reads TGTGCCAGCAGCCTGTCTTCCAGGAGCTCCTACAATGAGCAGTTCTTC. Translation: CASSLSSRSSYNEQFF.

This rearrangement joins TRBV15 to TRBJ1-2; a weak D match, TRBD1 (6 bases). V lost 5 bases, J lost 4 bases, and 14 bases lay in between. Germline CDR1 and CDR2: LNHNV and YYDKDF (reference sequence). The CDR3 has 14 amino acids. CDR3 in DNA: TGTGCCACCAGCGGGATTAACAGGGTCTATGGCTACACCTTC. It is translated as CATSGINRVYGYTF.

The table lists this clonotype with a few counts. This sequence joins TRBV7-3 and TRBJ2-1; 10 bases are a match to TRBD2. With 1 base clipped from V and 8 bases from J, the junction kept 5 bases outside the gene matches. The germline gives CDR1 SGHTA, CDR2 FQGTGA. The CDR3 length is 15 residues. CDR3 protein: CASSLMGTSDYEQFF. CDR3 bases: TGTGCCAGCAGCTTAATGGGGACTAGCGACTATGAGCAGTTCTTC.

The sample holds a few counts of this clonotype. Here the CDR3 reads CASTPGSGRADFNYGYTF. Here the CDR3 DNA reads TGTGCCAGTACCCCCGGTAGTGGCAGGGCAGATTTCAACTATGGCTACACCTTC. The chain is built from TRBV19 and TRBJ1-2; tentative D call: TRBD1 (5 bases). The CDR3 length is 18 residues. Trimming removed 7 bases at V and 2 bases at J, with 26 bases between. The germline V gene encodes CDR1 LNHDA and CDR2 SQIVND (reference sequence).

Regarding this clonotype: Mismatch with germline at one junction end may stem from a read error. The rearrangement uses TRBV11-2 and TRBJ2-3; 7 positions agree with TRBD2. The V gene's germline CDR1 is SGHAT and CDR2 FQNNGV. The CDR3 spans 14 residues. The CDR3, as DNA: TGTGCCAGCGGCTTGGGGGGGGACACAGATACGCAGTATTTT. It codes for CASGLGGDTDTQYF.

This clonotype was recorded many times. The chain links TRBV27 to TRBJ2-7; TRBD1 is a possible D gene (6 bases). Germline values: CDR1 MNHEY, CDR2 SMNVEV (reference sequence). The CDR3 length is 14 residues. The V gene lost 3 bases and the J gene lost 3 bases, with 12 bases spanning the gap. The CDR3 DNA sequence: TGTGCCAGCAGTTTTGGTACCAGGGGCTACGAGCAGTACTTC. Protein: CASSFGTRGYEQYF.

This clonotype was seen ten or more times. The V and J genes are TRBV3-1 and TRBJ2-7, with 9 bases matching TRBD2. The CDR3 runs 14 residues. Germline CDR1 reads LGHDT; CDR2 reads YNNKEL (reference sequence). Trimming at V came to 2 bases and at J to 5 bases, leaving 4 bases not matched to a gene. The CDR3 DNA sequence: TGTGCCAGCAGCCAAATTCTAGCGGGGAACGAGCAGTACTTC. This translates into CASSQILAGNEQYF.

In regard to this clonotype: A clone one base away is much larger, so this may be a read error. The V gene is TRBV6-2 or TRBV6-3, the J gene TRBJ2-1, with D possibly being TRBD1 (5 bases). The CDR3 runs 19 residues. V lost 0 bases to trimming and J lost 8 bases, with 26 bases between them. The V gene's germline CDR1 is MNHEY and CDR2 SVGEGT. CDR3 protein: CASSYSTSGFAGESYEQFF. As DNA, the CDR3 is TGTGCCAGCAGTTACTCGACTTCAGGGTTCGCCGGCGAAAGCTATGAGCAGTTCTTC.

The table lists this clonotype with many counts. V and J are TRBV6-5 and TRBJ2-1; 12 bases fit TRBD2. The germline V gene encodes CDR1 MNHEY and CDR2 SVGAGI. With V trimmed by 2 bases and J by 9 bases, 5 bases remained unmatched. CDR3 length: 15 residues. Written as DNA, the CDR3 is TGTGCCAGCAGTTACGAGACTAGCGGGGGATTTGAGCAGTTCTTC. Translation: CASSYETSGGFEQFF.